What follows are 32 T cell receptor beta chains derived from one specimen sequenced in a study of cytomegalovirus exposure and HLA in healthy donors (dated by TCRdb to 2015 to 2018). Library prep was done by the immunoSEQ multiplex PCR assay. The multiplex PCR relied on a mix of 60 forward primers for TCR Vbeta segments and 13 reverse primers for TCR Jbeta segments. TCRdb limited this immuneACCESS table to in-frame rearrangements with V and J called. A share of clones is missing; checked studies link under half to unresolved V genes, and the rest is unexplained. A total of more than 95,000 clones appear in this sample, less than 80% of them only once. The top ten constitute 3% to 4% of the sample. The sample comprised PBMCs. These receptor sequences come from a man aged 25-45 years in good health and CMV-seronegative.

The genes are TRBV5-6 and TRBJ2-3; perhaps TRBD1 as D (6 bases). V was pared by 2 bases and J by 5 bases, with 15 bases between. Germline CDR1 and CDR2: SGHDT and YYEEEE. CDR3 length: 15 amino acids. CDR3 sequence reads: CASSLNRDNKDTQYF. The DNA of the CDR3 is TGTGCCAGCAGCTTAAACCGGGACAATAAAGATACGCAGTATTTT.

The chain carries TRBV5-8 and TRBJ2-2; TRBD2 matches at 8 bases. Germline CDR1 is SGHTS and CDR2 is YDEGEE. V shed 4 bases and J 5 bases; nucleotides not matched to a gene: 10. The CDR3 contains 16 residues. The DNA for the CDR3 is TGTGCCAGCAGCCACCGAGCGGGGGCCTCAACCGGGGAGCTGTTTTTT. Translating gives CASSHRAGASTGELFF.

The chain has TRBV9 and TRBJ2-1; TRBD2 might be the D (5 bases). The V end lost 1 base, the J end lost 4 bases, and 9 bases lay between the germline ends. The CDR3 totals 14 residues. In germline, CDR1 is SGDLS, CDR2 YYNGEE. CDR3 bases: TGTGCCAGCAGCGTATCCGGGATTTACAATGAGCAGTTCTTC. Residues: CASSVSGIYNEQFF.

V and J are TRBV6-1 and TRBJ2-7; D possibly corresponds to TRBD2 (6 bases). This CDR3 is built from 15 residues. The germline V gene encodes CDR1 MNHNS and CDR2 SASEGT. V dropped 1 base and J dropped 7 bases, with 17 bases sitting between them. CDR3 protein: CASSEGTTESREQYF. CDR3 nucleotides: TGTGCCAGCAGTGAAGGGACTACTGAATCGAGGGAGCAGTACTTC.

The rearrangement links TRBV7-9 to TRBJ2-1, with 10 bases matching TRBD2. There are 15 residues in the CDR3. CDR1 is SEHNR, CDR2 FQNEAQ, per germline (reference sequence). J lost 7 bases, V lost 0 bases, and 3 bases had no gene match. Here the CDR3 reads CASSLASGGPNEQFF. The DNA for the CDR3 is TGTGCCAGCAGCTTAGCTAGCGGGGGGCCTAATGAGCAGTTCTTC.

Turning to this clone: The sample contains more than one DNA sequence encoding this CDR3. This chain uses TRBV19 with TRBJ2-7, with a tentative D call TRBD2 (6 bases). The CDR3 runs to 15 residues. Germline values: CDR1 LNHDA, CDR2 SQIVND (reference sequence). V lost 9 bases and J lost 1, with 19 bases in between. The CDR3 protein is CASTPGAGGSYEQYF. Written as DNA, the CDR3 is TGTGCCAGCACCCCCGGGGCCGGGGGTTCCTACGAGCAGTACTTC.

Worth noting for this clone: Germline and junction disagree at one end, which may indicate a read error. The V call is TRBV7-7, the J call TRBJ2-5; a weak D match, TRBD1 (6 bases). Germline V gene sequence: CDR1 SSHAT, CDR2 FNYEAQ (reference sequence). There are 13 residues in the CDR3. The CDR3 DNA is TGTGCTAGCAGCTTTGACAGGCAAGAGACCCAGTACTTC. Its protein product is CASSFDRQETQYF.

The chain recombines TRBV7-9 with TRBJ2-5; TRBD1 matches at 9 bases. The J call may be incorrect, as the DNA end agrees better with TRBJ2-7. CDR1 SEHNR and CDR2 FQNEAQ come from the germline V gene (reference sequence). CDR3 length equals 15 residues. This CDR3 is CASSNRTGVSYEQYF. The CDR3 region has the DNA TGTGCCAGCAGCAATCGGACAGGGGTCTCCTACGAGCAGTACTTC.

The table lists this clone with a few counts. This chain joins TRBV5-4 and TRBJ2-5; tentative D call: TRBD2 (5 bases). This CDR3 contains 13 residues. V lost 4 bases and J 3 bases, leaving 10 bases between the germline ends. The V gene's germline CDR1 is SGHNT and CDR2 YYREEE (reference sequence). The CDR3 here is CASSAGIEETQYF. CDR3 in DNA: TGTGCCAGCAGCGCCGGGATTGAAGAGACCCAGTACTTC.

V and J are TRBV9 and TRBJ2-1; the match to TRBD2 covers 9 bases. The CDR3 covers 16 residues. The V gene's germline CDR1 is SGDLS and CDR2 YYNGEE. Trimming cost V 0 bases and J 4 bases; bases outside gene matches: 5. CDR3 protein: CASSVGVLAGYNEQFF. The CDR3 DNA reads as TGTGCCAGCAGCGTAGGGGTACTAGCGGGTTACAATGAGCAGTTCTTC.

The chain uses TRBV30 and TRBJ1-1, with D perhaps matching TRBD1 (6 bases). CDR1 and CDR2 (germline): GTSNPN, SVGIG (reference sequence). The CDR3 is made up of 14 amino acids. Trimming pared 4 bases from V and 3 bases from J, leaving 15 bases between. In DNA form, the CDR3 reads TGTGCCTGGACCGCGACAGGACTCCACACTGAAGCTTTCTTT. Protein sequence: CAWTATGLHTEAFF.

This rearrangement joins TRBV25-1 to TRBJ2-1; 12 positions agree with TRBD1. This CDR3 region has 14 residues. V was pared by 4 bases and J by 10 bases, with 5 bases of the junction left unmatched. The germline gives CDR1 MGHDK, CDR2 SYGVNS. As DNA, the CDR3 is TGTGCCAGCAGTGGATCGGGACAGGGGGCAGAGCAGTTCTTC. Translated: CASSGSGQGAEQFF.

This clone was counted only a few times. At one end the junction does not follow the germline gene, possibly because of a read error. This chain uses TRBV2 with TRBJ2-7, with TRBD2 matching over 10 bases. This CDR3 region has 12 residues. Germline CDR1 reads SNHLY; CDR2 reads FYNNEI. This chain's CDR3 is CTGRAGGLEQYF. The CDR3 nucleotides are TGCACCGGAAGAGCGGGGGGGCTCGAGCAGTACTTC.

V and J are TRBV11-2 and TRBJ2-3; 10 bases are a match to TRBD2. In germline, CDR1 is SGHAT, CDR2 FQNNGV. The CDR3 spans 16 residues. Trimming took 6 bases from V and 7 from J; bases not matched to a gene: 13. The CDR3 reads CASSFTSGERLHTQYF. The CDR3 nucleotides are TGTGCCAGCAGTTTTACTAGCGGGGAGCGATTGCATACGCAGTATTTT.

V and J are TRBV7-9 and TRBJ2-7, with a tentative D call TRBD2 (5 bases). The CDR3 covers 14 residues. The germline CDR1 and CDR2 sequences are SEHNR and FQNEAQ (reference sequence). V was clipped by 0 bases and J by 5 bases, with 11 bases between them. The CDR3 region has the DNA TGTGCCAGCAGCTTAGCGACGGCGGAGGACGAGCAGTACTTC. Residues: CASSLATAEDEQYF.

The rearrangement joins TRBV9 to TRBJ1-4; D is unclear. Germline CDR1 is SGDLS and CDR2 is YYNGEE. V was shortened by 0 bases and J by 10 bases, with 16 bases between the two germline ends. The CDR3 has 15 residues. The CDR3 sequence is CASSVGNDPRGKLFF. The CDR3 nucleotides are TGTGCCAGCAGCGTAGGTAATGACCCCCGGGGAAAACTGTTTTTT.

This clone was seen once. The chain joins TRBV7-9 to TRBJ1-1; 9 nucleotides match TRBD1. Germline lookup yields CDR1 SEHNR and CDR2 FQNEAQ (reference sequence). The CDR3 contains 16 residues. J lost 0 bases, V lost 5 bases, and 7 bases had no gene match. CDR3 bases: TGTGCCAGCAGCCCCCGACAGGGGGGGATGAACACTGAAGCTTTCTTT. It codes for CASSPRQGGMNTEAFF.

In this sample, this clone turned up once. The gene calls are TRBV11-2 and TRBJ2-1, with TRBD2 matching over 8 bases. Germline assignment: CDR1 SGHAT and CDR2 FQNNGV. Germline trimming cut 1 base from V and 3 bases from J; bases unmatched to any gene: 2. CDR3 length: 15 residues. Here the CDR3 reads CASSLAGGHYNEQFF. The CDR3 DNA reads as TGTGCCAGCAGCTTAGCGGGGGGGCACTACAATGAGCAGTTCTTC.

This chain links TRBV9 with TRBJ2-7; 8 bases fit TRBD2. CDR1 SGDLS and CDR2 YYNGEE come from the germline V gene. The CDR3 consists of 15 residues. The ends lost 0 bases at V and 2 bases at J; junction bases unmatched: 4. CDR3 DNA sequence: TGTGCCAGCAGCGTAGATGGCGGGGGGACCTACGAGCAGTACTTC. Translation gives CASSVDGGGTYEQYF.

The sample holds a few counts of this clone. This chain connects TRBV28 to TRBJ1-1; the D gene is possibly TRBD1 (6 bases). There are 18 residues in the CDR3. The V gene's germline CDR1 is MDHEN and CDR2 SYDVKM. Trimming removed 5 bases at V and 3 bases at J, with 25 bases between. DNA for the CDR3: TGTGCCAGCAGTACCCCGGGGGGGGCGCCGTTACTCGACACTGAAGCTTTCTTT. Amino acid sequence: CASSTPGGAPLLDTEAFF.

V usage is TRBV5-4 and J usage is TRBJ2-7; 10 nucleotides match TRBD2. The germline gives CDR1 SGHNT, CDR2 YYREEE (reference sequence). Unmatched junction bases numbered 9, after V lost 5 bases and J lost 4 bases. This CDR3 spans 15 amino acids. The CDR3, as DNA: TGTGCCAGCAGTATGGCACTAGCGGGATTATACGAGCAGTACTTC. Amino acid sequence: CASSMALAGLYEQYF.

Details on this clone: One end of the junction is discordant with germline, which a read error may explain. The chain carries TRBV7-9 and TRBJ2-5, with 9 bases fitting TRBD2. Germline V lookup: CDR1 SEHNR, CDR2 FQNEAQ (reference sequence). This CDR3 spans 15 amino acids. The chain's CDR3 is CSSRSLRGGGETQYF. In DNA, the CDR3 is TGTTCCAGCAGGTCCCTGCGGGGGGGCGGTGAGACCCAGTACTTC. Combining the CDR3 with reference TRBV7-9 and TRBJ2-5 gives the whole variable domain DTGVSQNPRHKITKRGQNVTFRCDPISEHNRLYWYRQTLGQGPEFLTYFQNEAQLEKSRLLSDRFSAERPKGSFSTLEIQRTEQGDSAMYLCSSRSLRGGGETQYFGPGTRLLVL.

The sample holds a few counts of this clone. This chain connects TRBV6-5 to TRBJ1-2; no definite D call. This CDR3 region has 13 residues. V lost 5 bases and J lost 1, with 8 bases in between. Germline-derived CDR1 and CDR2 are MNHEY and SVGAGI. CDR3 protein: CASSRTDNYGYTF. The CDR3, as DNA: TGTGCCAGCAGTCGAACAGATAACTATGGCTACACCTTC.

J is TRBJ2-7 and V is TRBV11-2; perhaps TRBD2 as D (5 bases). Trimming left V 1 base short and J 6 bases short, with 7 bases between. Germline values: CDR1 SGHAT, CDR2 FQNNGV. The CDR3 totals 12 residues. Written as DNA, the CDR3 is TGTGCCAGCAGCTTAGGCGGGCCCGAGCAGTACTTC. Translation: CASSLGGPEQYF.

The rearrangement uses TRBV30 and TRBJ1-6, with TRBD1 matching over 7 bases. This CDR3 region has 14 residues. The J segment lost 7 bases and the V segment lost 3 bases, leaving 6 bases of the junction unmatched. Per germline, CDR1 GTSNPN and CDR2 SVGIG (reference sequence). The CDR3 here is CAWSGDSVNSPLHF. In nucleotides, the CDR3 is TGTGCCTGGAGCGGGGACAGTGTCAATTCACCCCTCCACTTT. The full variable domain, with the rest looked up from reference TRBV30 and TRBJ1-6, is SQTIHQWPATLVQPVGSPLSLECTVEGTSNPNLYWYRQAAGRGLQLLFYSVGIGQISSEVPQNLSASRPQDRQFILSSKKLLLSDSGFYLCAWSGDSVNSPLHFGNGTRLTVT.

The genes are TRBV10-2 and TRBJ1-2; D possibly corresponds to TRBD1 (6 bases). Per the germline V gene, CDR1 is WSHSY and CDR2 is SAAADI. V lost 7 bases and J lost 6, with 15 bases in between. The CDR3 is 13 residues long. CDR3 residues: CASTTRDRNGYTF. Written as DNA, the CDR3 is TGCGCCAGCACCACTCGAGACAGGAATGGCTACACCTTC.

The rearrangement joins TRBV10-3 to TRBJ2-5; 9 bases map to TRBD2. CDR1 and CDR2 (germline): ENHRY, SYGVKD. V lost 10 bases and J lost 5; bases outside the gene matches: 14. The CDR3 runs to 15 residues. The CDR3 loop reads CATSSPAGGSETQYF. CDR3 sequence (DNA): TGTGCCACCTCTAGCCCAGCGGGGGGCAGCGAGACCCAGTACTTC.

This clone has just a few counts. This rearrangement joins TRBV7-9 to TRBJ1-2; TRBD1 matches at 7 bases. This CDR3 is built from 13 residues. Germline assignment: CDR1 SEHNR and CDR2 FQNEAQ (reference sequence). This CDR3 is CKGAKGANYGYTF. CDR3 coding DNA: TGTAAGGGGGCCAAGGGGGCTAACTATGGCTACACCTTC.

The genes are TRBV19 and TRBJ1-1; 7 bases are shared with TRBD1. The CDR3 has 14 amino acids. With 5 bases clipped from V and 4 bases from J, the junction kept 7 bases outside the gene matches. Germline values: CDR1 LNHDA, CDR2 SQIVND (reference sequence). The CDR3 bases are TGTGCCAGTAGTCCACAGGGGTCGTTCACTGAAGCTTTCTTT. Protein product: CASSPQGSFTEAFF.

The chain links TRBV28 to TRBJ2-5; D perhaps matches TRBD1 (8 bases). CDR1 and CDR2 (germline): MDHEN, SYDVKM. The CDR3 loop spans 16 amino acids. V was pared by 6 bases and J by 5 bases, with 22 bases between. CDR3 DNA sequence: TGTGCCAGCAGCCAAATCTTACAGGGGGAGGGTGAGACCCAGTACTTC. It yields the protein CASSQILQGEGETQYF.

The chain has TRBV20-1 and TRBJ2-7, with unresolved D. Germline V lookup: CDR1 DFQATT, CDR2 SNEGSKA (reference sequence). CDR3 size: 11 residues. V lost 5 bases, J lost 9 bases, and 14 bases lay in between. The CDR3 region has the DNA TGCAGTGCTCTAGACGCCCGGGTGCAGTACTTC. This translates into CSALDARVQYF.

J is TRBJ2-2 and V is TRBV9, with D perhaps matching TRBD2 (5 bases). Looked up from germline, CDR1 is SGDLS and CDR2 is YYNGEE. This CDR3 region has 16 residues. Deletions cut 3 bases from V and 5 bases from J, with 17 bases between. The CDR3 DNA reads as TGTGCCAGCAGCGCGATGGAGGCGGGTGGAACCGGGGAGCTGTTTTTT. It encodes CASSAMEAGGTGELFF.